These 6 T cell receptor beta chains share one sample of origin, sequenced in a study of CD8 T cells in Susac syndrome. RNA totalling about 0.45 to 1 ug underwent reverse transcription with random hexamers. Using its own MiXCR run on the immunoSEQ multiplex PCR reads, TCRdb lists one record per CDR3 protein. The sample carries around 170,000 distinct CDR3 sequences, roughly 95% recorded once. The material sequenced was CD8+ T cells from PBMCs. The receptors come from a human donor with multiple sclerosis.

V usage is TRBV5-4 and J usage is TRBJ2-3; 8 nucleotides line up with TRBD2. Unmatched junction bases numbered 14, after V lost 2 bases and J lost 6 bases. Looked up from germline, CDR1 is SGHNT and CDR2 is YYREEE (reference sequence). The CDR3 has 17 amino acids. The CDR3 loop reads CASSFGLQRGTLDTQYF. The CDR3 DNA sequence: TGTGCCAGCAGCTTTGGGTTACAGCGGGGGACCCTGGATACGCAGTATTTT.

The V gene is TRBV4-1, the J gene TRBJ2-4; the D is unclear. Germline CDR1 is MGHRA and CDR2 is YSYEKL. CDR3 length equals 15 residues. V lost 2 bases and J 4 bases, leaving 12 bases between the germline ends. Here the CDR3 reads CASSQPPAWKNIQYF. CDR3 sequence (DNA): TGCGCCAGCAGCCAACCCCCCGCTTGGAAAAACATTCAGTACTTC.

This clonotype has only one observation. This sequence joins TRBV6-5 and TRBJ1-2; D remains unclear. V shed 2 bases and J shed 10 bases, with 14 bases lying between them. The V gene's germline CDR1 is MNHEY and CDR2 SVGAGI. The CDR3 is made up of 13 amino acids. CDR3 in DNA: TGTGCCAGCAGTTACGGCCCGAGACTGGACTACACCTTC. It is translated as CASSYGPRLDYTF.

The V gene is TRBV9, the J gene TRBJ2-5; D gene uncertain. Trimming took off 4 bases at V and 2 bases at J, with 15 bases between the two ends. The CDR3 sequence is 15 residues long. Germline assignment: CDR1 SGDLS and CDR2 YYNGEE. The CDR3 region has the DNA TGTGCCAGCAGCCCGCCCGGAGCGTCACAAGAGACCCAGTACTTC. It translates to CASSPPGASQETQYF.

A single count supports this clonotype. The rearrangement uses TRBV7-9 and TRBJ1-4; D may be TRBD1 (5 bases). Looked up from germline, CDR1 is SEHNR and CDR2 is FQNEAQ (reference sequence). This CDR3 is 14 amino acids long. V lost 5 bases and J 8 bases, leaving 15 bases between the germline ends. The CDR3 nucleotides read TGTGCCAGCAGCGTGGGGGGTCTTACGGAAAAACTGTTTTTT. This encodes CASSVGGLTEKLFF.

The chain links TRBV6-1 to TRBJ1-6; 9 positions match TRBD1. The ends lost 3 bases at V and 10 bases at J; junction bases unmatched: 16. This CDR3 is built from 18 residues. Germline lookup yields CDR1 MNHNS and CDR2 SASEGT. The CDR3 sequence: CASSDRDRDAFFWSPLHF. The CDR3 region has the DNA TGTGCCAGCAGTGACCGGGACAGGGACGCCTTCTTTTGGTCACCCCTCCACTTT.